The clone carrying this T cell receptor beta chain was seen at least ten times. This sample was included in a study of early T cells in non-severe SARS-CoV-2 infection. Unique molecular identifiers were attached to individual cDNA molecules. From the 5' RACE reads, TCRdb called clonotypes with MiXCR, one entry per CDR3 protein. The sample comprises over 50,000 distinct CDR3 sequences, 10% to 15% of which are singletons, and 2.9% rests with the top ten. This receptor was obtained from an adult who was a healthcare worker with PCR-confirmed SARS-CoV-2 infection or an uninfected control (not recorded which). The sample taken for sequencing was whole blood.

CDR3 sequence reads: CASRPNPGLEFF. CDR3 in DNA: TGTGCCAGCAGACCTAATCCGGGACTGGAGTTCTTC. The genes are TRBV12-3 or TRBV12-4 and TRBJ2-1, with TRBD2 as a possible D gene (6 bases). V was cut by 6 bases and J by 14 bases, with 17 bases left in between. This CDR3 is built from 12 residues.